The 21 T cell receptor beta chains below were found in one sample sequenced in a study of T cells in Graves' hyperthyroidism and ophthalmopathy. RNA transcripts were the template for amplifying TCR beta CDR3 regions. The HTBI primer set was used in a first-round RT-PCR of the TCR CDR3. TCRdb reanalysed the multiplex PCR reads using MiXCR and keeps one entry per CDR3 protein. The sample lists fewer than 900,000 distinct CDR3 sequences, 16% seen once, with roughly 8% in the top ten. Source material: blood. All receptors derive from a man younger than 35 with Graves' hyperthyroidism.

This clonotype was observed many times. The CDR3 DNA follows: TGTGCCACCAGTGATTACAGGGAGACTGGCTACACCTTC. Translating gives CATSDYRETGYTF. V and J are TRBV24-1 and TRBJ1-2; possibly TRBD1 for D (6 bases). The CDR3 contains 13 residues. V lost 2 bases to trimming and J lost 7 bases, with 10 bases between them. Germline V lookup: CDR1 KGHDR, CDR2 SFDVKD.

Only a few counts were recorded for this clonotype. The rearrangement links TRBV5-6 to TRBJ1-4; no reliable D call. V lost 0 bases and J lost 8, with 14 bases in between. Germline lookup yields CDR1 SGHDT and CDR2 YYEEEE. The CDR3 is 15 amino acids. CDR3 residues: CASSLGRAGGEKLFF. Written as DNA, the CDR3 is TGTGCCAGCAGCTTGGGTAGGGCAGGTGGAGAAAAACTGTTTTTT.

This clonotype was counted ten times or more. The rearrangement joins TRBV28 to TRBJ2-7; 7 positions match TRBD2. CDR1 is MDHEN, CDR2 SYDVKM, per germline. The CDR3 covers 14 residues. Germline trimming cut 5 bases from V and 2 bases from J; bases unmatched to any gene: 6. The CDR3 bases are TGTGCCAGCAGTCAGCTTAGCGGGCCCTACGAGCAGTACTTC. This translates into CASSQLSGPYEQYF. Variable domain in full (rest from reference TRBV28 and TRBJ2-7): DVKVTQSSRYLVKRTGEKVFLECVQDMDHENMFWYRQDPGLGLRLIYFSYDVKMKEKGDIPEGYSVSREKKERFSLILESASTNQTSMYLCASSQLSGPYEQYFGPGTRLTVT.

This clonotype showed up many times. The chain joins TRBV7-3 to TRBJ2-2; TRBD2 is a possible D gene (7 bases). V lost 2 bases and J 1 base, leaving 11 bases between the germline ends. The germline gives CDR1 SGHTA, CDR2 FQGTGA. The CDR3 is 16 residues long. CDR3 coding DNA: TGTGCCAGCAGCTTATTCGGGGGGCTGAACACCGGGGAGCTGTTTTTT. Its translation: CASSLFGGLNTGELFF.

This clonotype was seen many times. J is TRBJ1-1 and V is TRBV27, with D possibly TRBD1 on 5 matching bases. The germline V and J ends were trimmed by 0 bases and 2 bases, with 10 bases remaining between them. Germline loops: CDR1 MNHEY, CDR2 SMNVEV (reference sequence). The CDR3 has 15 residues. The CDR3 loop reads CASSLSFGGNTEAFF. In DNA, the CDR3 is TGTGCCAGCAGTTTATCGTTCGGGGGTAACACTGAAGCTTTCTTT.

This clonotype was counted between two and nine times. V usage is TRBV4-2 and J usage is TRBJ1-1; TRBD1 matches at 7 bases. Unmatched junction bases numbered 3, after V lost 1 base and J lost 1 base. Looked up from germline, CDR1 is LGHNA and CDR2 is YNFKEQ. This CDR3 has 15 residues. CDR3 in amino acids: CASSQAGQRNTEAFF. CDR3 bases: TGTGCCAGCAGCCAAGCGGGACAGCGGAACACTGAAGCTTTCTTT.

This clonotype was seen more than once but under ten times. The V gene is TRBV24-1, the J gene TRBJ2-7, with 7 bases matching TRBD1. The V gene end was trimmed by 6 bases and the J gene end by 0 bases; junction bases not matched to a gene: 1. Per the germline V gene, CDR1 is KGHDR and CDR2 is SFDVKD. CDR3 length: 13 residues. The CDR3 sequence: CATSRDSSYEQYF. The CDR3 nucleotides are TGTGCCACCAGTCGGGACAGCTCCTACGAGCAGTACTTC.

This clonotype was counted a single time. The chain links TRBV3-1 to TRBJ1-2; TRBD1 might be the D (6 bases). This CDR3 is 15 amino acids long. The germline V gene encodes CDR1 LGHDT and CDR2 YNNKEL (reference sequence). Trimming left V 2 bases short and J 1 base short, with 11 bases between. The CDR3 is CASSQIGQYNYGYTF. The CDR3, as DNA: TGTGCCAGCAGCCAAATAGGACAGTATAACTATGGCTACACCTTC.

Ten or more counts support this clonotype. This chain joins TRBV7-9 and TRBJ2-1; perhaps TRBD2 as D (5 bases). V was cut by 2 bases and J by 0 bases, with 11 bases left in between. CDR3 length: 16 amino acids. Looked up from germline, CDR1 is SEHNR and CDR2 is FQNEAQ (reference sequence). CDR3 sequence: CASSLTPGSSYNEQFF. CDR3 in DNA: TGTGCCAGCAGCTTAACACCGGGGAGCTCCTACAATGAGCAGTTCTTC.

Only a few counts were recorded for this clonotype. The V and J genes are TRBV20-1 and TRBJ2-3; TRBD2 matches at 9 bases. The CDR3 has 16 residues. The trim removed 0 bases at V and 4 bases at J, leaving 8 bases unmatched. The germline CDR1 and CDR2 sequences are DFQATT and SNEGSKA (reference sequence). CDR3 sequence (DNA): TGCAGTGCTAGAGATGGGCGGGAGGGTGGTGCAGATACGCAGTATTTT. Its translation: CSARDGREGGADTQYF.

This clonotype was counted many times. The V gene is TRBV7-9, the J gene TRBJ1-1; D gene uncertain. Germline CDR1 SEHNR, CDR2 FQNEAQ (reference sequence). V was pared by 4 bases and J by 1 base, with 10 bases between. This CDR3 has 14 residues. The CDR3 DNA is TGTGCCAGCAGCTCCACACACAGGAACACTGAAGCTTTCTTT. Encoded protein: CASSSTHRNTEAFF.

The V gene is TRBV14, the J gene TRBJ2-1, with 9 positions matching TRBD2. Trimming took 5 bases from V and 6 from J; bases not matched to a gene: 8. The CDR3 has 15 amino acids. Germline values: CDR1 SGHDN, CDR2 FVKESK. CDR3 in amino acids: CASSSPGTSFNEQFF. The CDR3 bases are TGTGCCAGCAGCAGCCCCGGGACTAGCTTCAATGAGCAGTTCTTC. Variable domain in full (rest from reference TRBV14 and TRBJ2-1): EAGVTQFPSHSVIEKGQTVTLRCDPISGHDNLYWYRRVMGKEIKFLLHFVKESKQDESGMPNNRFLAERTGGTYSTLKVQPAELEDSGVYFCASSSPGTSFNEQFFGPGTRLTVL.

About this clonotype: A much bigger clone sits one base away, suggesting this may be a read error. V gene TRBV10-3 combines with J gene TRBJ2-2; D gene unclear. This CDR3 has 16 residues. Germline V lookup: CDR1 ENHRY, CDR2 SYGVKD. V dropped 3 bases and J dropped 6 bases, with 17 bases sitting between them. The CDR3 DNA reads TGTGCCATCAGTGATTCAAGGGCAGGCAACGCCGGGGAGCTGTTTTTT. This translates into CAISDSRAGNAGELFF.

For this clonotype: A much larger clone differs from this one at a single base, so this may be a read error. The gene calls are TRBV28 and TRBJ2-7, with D perhaps given as TRBD1 or TRBD2 (5 bases each). V lost 5 bases and J 3 bases, leaving 17 bases between the germline ends. Germline V lookup: CDR1 MDHEN, CDR2 SYDVKM. This CDR3 region has 15 residues. The CDR3 DNA reads as TGTGCCAGCAGTCAGACAGAGGGCGGTAGCTACGAGCAGTACTTC. The encoded protein is CASSQTEGGSYEQYF. The variable domain in full, completed from reference TRBV28 and TRBJ2-7, reads DVKVTQSSRYLVKRTGEKVFLECVQDMDHENMFWYRQDPGLGLRLIYFSYDVKMKEKGDIPEGYSVSREKKERFSLILESASTNQTSMYLCASSQTEGGSYEQYFGPGTRLTVT.

This clonotype was counted at least ten times. V is TRBV2 and J is TRBJ2-5; D might be TRBD2 (5 bases). Germline V lookup: CDR1 SNHLY, CDR2 FYNNEI. V was cut by 8 bases and J by 4 bases, with 17 bases left in between. CDR3 size: 14 residues. The CDR3 nucleotides read TGTGCCAGCCGCCTGGGAGTAGGAGGAGAGACCCAGTACTTC. Encoded protein: CASRLGVGGETQYF.

This clonotype was detected many times. A read error may account for a junction end that differs from germline. The chain has TRBV30 and TRBJ1-1, with D hard to call. CDR1 is GTSNPN and CDR2 is SVGIG in the germline V gene (reference sequence). The CDR3 has 11 amino acids. Here the CDR3 DNA reads TGTGCCGGGAGCTGGGCCACTGAAGCTTTCTTT. Protein: CAGSWATEAFF.

This clonotype was counted only a few times. This chain links TRBV20-1 with TRBJ2-7; 8 bases agree with TRBD2. The CDR3 is 15 amino acids. The germline V gene has CDR1 DFQATT and CDR2 SNEGSKA (reference sequence). J gave up 2 bases and V 1 base, and 7 bases lay outside the gene matches. The CDR3 reads CSARAPGGRPYEQYF. In DNA form, the CDR3 reads TGCAGTGCTAGAGCCCCGGGAGGGAGGCCCTACGAGCAGTACTTC.

This clonotype has a count of ten or more. This rearrangement joins TRBV7-7 to TRBJ2-7; tentatively, D is TRBD2 (6 bases). Trimming removed 8 bases at V and 7 bases at J, with 18 bases between. The CDR3 spans 13 residues. The germline V gene has CDR1 SSHAT and CDR2 FNYEAQ (reference sequence). The DNA for the CDR3 is TGTGCCAGCGGAGCACAACTAGCAGCTGAGCAGTACTTC. Its translation: CASGAQLAAEQYF.

There are many counts of this clonotype. This chain joins TRBV18 and TRBJ2-5, with unresolved D. V shed 5 bases and J shed 5 bases, with 12 bases lying between them. The CDR3 has 13 residues. The germline V gene has CDR1 KGHSH and CDR2 LQKENI. CDR3 coding DNA: TGTGCCAGCTCAGAGCAGGATGGGGAGACCCAGTACTTC. Translation: CASSEQDGETQYF.

This rearrangement joins TRBV3-1 to TRBJ2-3; D may correspond to TRBD1 or TRBD2 (6 bases each). The germline V and J ends were trimmed by 1 base and 9 bases, with 11 bases remaining between them. Germline CDR1 and CDR2: LGHDT and YNNKEL (reference sequence). This CDR3 is built from 13 residues. The CDR3 DNA sequence: TGTGCCAGCAGCCAAGGGGGGGCGCGAACGCAGTATTTT. It specifies CASSQGGARTQYF.

This clonotype appeared a few times. V and J are TRBV5-1 and TRBJ2-2; tentative D call: TRBD1 (5 bases). Germline V lookup: CDR1 SGHRS, CDR2 YFSETQ. This CDR3 region has 15 residues. V shed 4 bases and J shed 2 bases, with 12 bases lying between them. The chain's CDR3 is CASSGNTGNTGELFF. CDR3 coding DNA: TGCGCCAGCAGCGGAAATACAGGAAACACCGGGGAGCTGTTTTTT.